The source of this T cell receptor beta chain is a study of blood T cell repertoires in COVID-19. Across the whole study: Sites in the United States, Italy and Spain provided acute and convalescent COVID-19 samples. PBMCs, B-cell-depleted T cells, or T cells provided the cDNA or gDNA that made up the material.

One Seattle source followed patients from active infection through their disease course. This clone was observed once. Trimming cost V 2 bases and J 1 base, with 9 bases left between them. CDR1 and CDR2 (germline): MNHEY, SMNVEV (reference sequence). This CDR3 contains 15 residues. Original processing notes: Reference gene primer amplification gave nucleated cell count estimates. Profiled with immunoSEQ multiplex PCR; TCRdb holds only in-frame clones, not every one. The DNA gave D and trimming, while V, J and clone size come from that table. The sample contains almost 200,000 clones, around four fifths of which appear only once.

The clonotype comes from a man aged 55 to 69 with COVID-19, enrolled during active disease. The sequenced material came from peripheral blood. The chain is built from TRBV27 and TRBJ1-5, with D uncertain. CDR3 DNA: TGTGCCAGCAGTTTAGGTCGACTAAGCAATCAGCCCCAGCATTTT. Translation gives CASSLGRLSNQPQHF.